The next 14 T cell receptor beta chains were all read from a single sample in a study of blood T cell repertoires in COVID-19. Assay: immunoSEQ multiplex PCR; the TCRdb copy retains only in-frame clones and omits some. Of 330,000 or so clones listed, roughly 90% are singletons. Material: peripheral blood. Receptors were obtained from a woman aged 55-70 years with COVID-19, enrolled during active disease.

This sequence joins TRBV5-1 and TRBJ2-3; D gene uncertain. This CDR3 has 14 residues. The V and J ends lost 6 bases and 2 bases respectively, with 13 bases between them. Germline V CDR1 and CDR2: SGHRS, YFSETQ. Here the CDR3 reads CASTKTDSTDTQYF. Here the CDR3 DNA reads TGCGCCAGCACCAAGACCGACTCCACAGATACGCAGTATTTT.

The chain recombines TRBV14 with TRBJ1-1, with D uncertain. This CDR3 spans 15 amino acids. V lost 1 base and J lost 0, with 9 bases in between. CDR1 SGHDN and CDR2 FVKESK come from the germline V gene. CDR3 in DNA: TGTGCCAGCAGCCAAGTATTCGGAGTGAACACTGAAGCTTTCTTT. Residues: CASSQVFGVNTEAFF.

V and J are TRBV6-2 or TRBV6-3 and TRBJ1-4; no firm D call. V gave up 8 bases and J gave up 5 bases, with 15 bases separating them. The germline gives CDR1 MNHEY, CDR2 SVGEGT. CDR3 length equals 14 residues. The CDR3 protein is CASRQTGKNEKLFF. The CDR3 DNA is TGTGCCAGCCGCCAAACGGGGAAGAATGAAAAACTGTTTTTT.

V and J are TRBV7-4 and TRBJ1-4; D unclear. Germline V gene lookup returns CDR1 SGHVT and CDR2 SQSDAQ. Trimming left V 5 bases short and J 6 bases short, with 7 bases between. CDR3 size: 12 residues. Written as DNA, the CDR3 is TGTGCCAGCAGCCCTTTTTATGAAAAACTGTTTTTT. It encodes CASSPFYEKLFF.

Here the CDR3 reads CASSLAGTGTNEQFF. The CDR3 DNA reads as TGTGCCAGCAGCTTGGCTGGGACAGGGACGAATGAGCAGTTCTTC. The chain joins TRBV5-8 to TRBJ2-1; 9 bases fit TRBD1. V shed 0 bases and J 7 bases; nucleotides not matched to a gene: 5. Germline V CDR1 and CDR2: SGHTS, YDEGEE. CDR3 length: 15 amino acids.

The chain links TRBV5-6 to TRBJ1-5, with 8 positions matching TRBD1. The CDR3 runs to 14 residues. The germline gives CDR1 SGHDT, CDR2 YYEEEE. The V and J ends lost 1 base and 5 bases, in that order; junction bases with no gene match: 2. The DNA for the CDR3 is TGTGCCAGCAGCTTGTCAGGGGGCGATCAGCCCCAGCATTTT. It specifies CASSLSGGDQPQHF.

The rearrangement joins TRBV28 to TRBJ1-4, with D unresolved. CDR1 is MDHEN and CDR2 is SYDVKM in the germline V gene. Trimming cost V 9 bases and J 7 bases, with 12 bases left between them. The CDR3 totals 12 residues. This CDR3 reads CASLTEGEKLFF. As DNA, the CDR3 is TGTGCCAGTCTTACCGAGGGTGAAAAACTGTTTTTT.

The CDR3 is CASSLGGQGTDTQYF. The CDR3 nucleotides are TGTGCCAGCAGCTTAGGCGGACAGGGCACAGATACGCAGTATTTT. V usage is TRBV7-2 and J usage is TRBJ2-3, with TRBD1 matching 7 bases. CDR3 length: 15 amino acids. Unmatched junction bases numbered 2, after V lost 1 base and J lost 1 base. The germline CDR1 and CDR2 sequences are SGHTA and FQGNSA.

V usage is TRBV2 and J usage is TRBJ2-4; tentative D call: TRBD2 (6 bases). V lost 4 bases and J lost 1, with 8 bases in between. Per germline, CDR1 SNHLY and CDR2 FYNNEI. The CDR3 contains 14 residues. The CDR3 DNA sequence: TGTGCCAGCAGTGCAGGGAGGGCCAAAAACATTCAGTACTTC. Amino acid sequence: CASSAGRAKNIQYF.

The genes are TRBV2 and TRBJ2-3, with D possibly matching TRBD1 (5 bases). V lost 4 bases and J lost 0, with 11 bases in between. CDR3 size: 15 residues. Germline values: CDR1 SNHLY, CDR2 FYNNEI. CDR3 sequence: CASSVQGGSTDTQYF. The CDR3 DNA follows: TGTGCCAGCAGTGTCCAGGGTGGTAGCACAGATACGCAGTATTTT.

V gene TRBV2 combines with J gene TRBJ2-3; 9 bases are a match to TRBD2. Germline CDR1 is SNHLY and CDR2 is FYNNEI. Losses at the gene ends were 1 base for V and 5 bases for J; bases not matched to a gene: 7. The CDR3 has 16 amino acids. The CDR3 is CASSEELAGAGDTQYF. In DNA form, the CDR3 reads TGTGCCAGCAGTGAAGAATTAGCGGGGGCGGGAGATACGCAGTATTTT.

V usage is TRBV24-1 and J usage is TRBJ2-3; 7 bases agree with TRBD2. CDR1 and CDR2 from the germline V gene are KGHDR and SFDVKD. V lost 9 bases and J lost 2; bases outside the gene matches: 4. This CDR3 contains 13 residues. CDR3 loop: CATARGDTDTQYF. CDR3 nucleotide sequence: TGTGCCACCGCACGGGGGGACACAGATACGCAGTATTTT.

This clone was counted once. The genes are TRBV12-3 or TRBV12-4 and TRBJ2-3; possible D gene TRBD2, 5 bases. CDR3 length: 12 amino acids. V was shortened by 5 bases and J by 9 bases, with 12 bases between the two germline ends. The DNA of the CDR3 is TGTGCCAGCAGTCCGGGGTTTGGGACGCAGTATTTT. It translates to CASSPGFGTQYF.

This clone was seen once. The chain links TRBV5-1 to TRBJ2-1; TRBD2 aligns across 8 bases. Trimming at V came to 0 bases and at J to 9 bases, leaving 5 bases not matched to a gene. Germline V gives CDR1 SGHRS, CDR2 YFSETQ. This CDR3 is built from 14 residues. This CDR3 reads CASSLDREGGEQFF. DNA for the CDR3: TGCGCCAGCAGCTTGGACCGGGAGGGTGGTGAGCAGTTCTTC.